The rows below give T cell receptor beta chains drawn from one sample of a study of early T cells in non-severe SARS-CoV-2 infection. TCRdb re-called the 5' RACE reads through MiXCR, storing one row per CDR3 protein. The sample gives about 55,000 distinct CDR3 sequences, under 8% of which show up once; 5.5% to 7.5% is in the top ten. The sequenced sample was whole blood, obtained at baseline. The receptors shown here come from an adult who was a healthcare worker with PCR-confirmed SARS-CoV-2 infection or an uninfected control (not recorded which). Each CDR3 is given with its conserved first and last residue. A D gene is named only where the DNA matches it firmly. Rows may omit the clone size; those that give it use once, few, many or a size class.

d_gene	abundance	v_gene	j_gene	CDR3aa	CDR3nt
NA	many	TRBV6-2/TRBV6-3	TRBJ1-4	CASRNDQIKLFF	TGTGCCAGCAGGAACGACCAGATCAAACTGTTTTTT
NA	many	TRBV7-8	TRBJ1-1	CASSLKRAGTEAFF	TGTGCCAGCAGCTTAAAAAGGGCAGGCACTGAAGCTTTCTTT
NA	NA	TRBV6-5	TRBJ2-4	CASSYSGGAHIQYF	TGTGCCAGCAGTTACTCAGGAGGGGCCCACATTCAGTACTTC
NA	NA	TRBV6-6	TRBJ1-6	CASSTGWMSSPLHF	TGTGCCAGCAGCACAGGTTGGATGTCATCACCCCTCCACTTT
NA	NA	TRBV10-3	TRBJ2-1	CAISYQDEQFF	TGTGCCATCTCTTACCAGGATGAGCAGTTCTTC
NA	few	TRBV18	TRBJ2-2	CASSPHSQYTGELFF	TGTGCCAGCTCACCACACAGCCAGTACACCGGGGAGCTGTTTTTT
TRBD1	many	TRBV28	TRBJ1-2	CASSPPAGQGYGYTF	TGTGCCAGCAGTCCCCCCGCAGGACAGGGTTATGGCTACACCTTC
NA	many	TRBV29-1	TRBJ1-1	CSVGPMAGLNTEAFF	TGCAGCGTTGGACCCATGGCAGGGTTAAACACTGAAGCTTTCTTT
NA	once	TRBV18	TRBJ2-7	CASSPFSRATYEQYF	TGTGCCAGCTCACCATTTAGCAGGGCGACCTACGAGCAGTACTTC
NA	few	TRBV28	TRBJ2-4	CASTRYRGPENIQYF	TGTGCCAGCACCCGATACCGGGGACCCGAAAACATTCAGTACTTC
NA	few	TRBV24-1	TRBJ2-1	CATSDLGTKYNEQFF	TGTGCCACCAGTGATTTAGGGACAAAGTACAATGAGCAGTTCTTC
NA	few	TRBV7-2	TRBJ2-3	CASSLGWLITDTQYF	TGTGCCAGCAGCTTAGGGTGGCTTATCACAGATACGCAGTATTTT
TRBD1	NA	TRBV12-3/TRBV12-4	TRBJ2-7	CASSLTFGQGYEQYF	TGTGCCAGCAGCCTGACGTTCGGACAGGGATACGAGCAGTACTTC
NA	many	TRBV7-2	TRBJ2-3	CASSLGFPGLRLADTQYF	TGTGCCAGCAGCTTAGGGTTCCCCGGACTAAGGCTGGCAGATACGCAGTATTTT
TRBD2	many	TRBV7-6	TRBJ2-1	CASSLMAGVVSNEQFF	TGTGCCAGCAGCTTAATGGCGGGGGTAGTATCCAATGAGCAGTTCTTC
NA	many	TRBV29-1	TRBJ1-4	CSGGIRDNEKLFF	TGCAGCGGTGGGATTCGAGATAATGAAAAACTGTTTTTT
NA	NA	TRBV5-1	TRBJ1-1	CASSLWAGPEVFF	TGCGCCAGCAGCTTGTGGGCAGGGCCTGAAGTTTTCTTT
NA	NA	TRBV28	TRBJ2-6	CASSSYRFSSGANVLTF	TGTGCCAGCAGTTCCTACAGGTTCAGCTCTGGGGCCAACGTCCTGACTTTC
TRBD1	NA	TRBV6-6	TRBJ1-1	CASSNGQGQTEAFF	TGTGCCAGCAGTAACGGACAGGGGCAGACTGAAGCTTTCTTT
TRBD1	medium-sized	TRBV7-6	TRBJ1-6	CASSFGQGRAMGNSPLHF	TGTGCCAGCAGCTTCGGACAGGGACGGGCTATGGGAAATTCACCCCTCCACTTT
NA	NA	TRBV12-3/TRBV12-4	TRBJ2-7	CASRTSTEAYEQYF	TGTGCCAGCAGAACCTCGACAGAAGCCTACGAGCAGTACTTC
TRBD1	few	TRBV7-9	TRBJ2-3	CASSPPSALQGGSTDTQYF	TGTGCCAGCAGCCCTCCATCAGCCTTACAGGGGGGCTCCACAGATACGCAGTATTTT
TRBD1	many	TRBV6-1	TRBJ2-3	CASSDQGVSIHF	TGTGCCAGCAGTGACCAGGGGGTATCAATCCATTTT
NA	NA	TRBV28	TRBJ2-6	CATQVGANVLTF	TGTGCCACCCAGGTTGGGGCCAACGTCCTGACTTTC
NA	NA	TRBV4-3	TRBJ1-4	CASSQVWVANEKLFF	TGCGCCAGCAGCCAAGTCTGGGTAGCTAATGAAAAACTGTTTTTT
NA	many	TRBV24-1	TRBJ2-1	CATSDSGTPANEQFF	TGTGCCACCAGTGATTCCGGGACTCCAGCCAATGAGCAGTTCTTC
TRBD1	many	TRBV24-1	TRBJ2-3	CATSDLQGAEEDTQYF	TGTGCCACCAGTGATTTGCAGGGGGCTGAGGAAGATACGCAGTATTTT
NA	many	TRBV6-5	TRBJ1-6	CATGRIINSPLHF	TGTGCCACCGGACGCATTATCAATTCACCCCTCCACTTT
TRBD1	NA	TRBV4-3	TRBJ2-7	CASSLYPGTGRIISSYEQYF	TGCGCCAGCAGCCTTTATCCCGGGACAGGGAGAATAATAAGTTCCTACGAGCAGTACTTC
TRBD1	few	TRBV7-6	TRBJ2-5	CASRRQGEETQYF	TGTGCCAGCAGGAGACAGGGCGAAGAGACCCAGTACTTC
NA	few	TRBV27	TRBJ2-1	CASRRGGNEQFF	TGTGCCAGCAGGCGTGGGGGGAATGAGCAGTTCTTC
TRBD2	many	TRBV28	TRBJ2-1	CASSLSREDLHYNEQFF	TGTGCCAGCAGTTTATCCCGGGAGGACTTACACTACAATGAGCAGTTCTTC
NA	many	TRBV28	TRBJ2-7	CASTRNRDLYEQYF	TGTGCCAGCACGAGGAACAGGGATCTCTACGAGCAGTACTTC
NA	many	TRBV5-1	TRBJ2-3	CASSFTDTQYF	TGCGCCAGCAGCTTCACAGATACGCAGTATTTT
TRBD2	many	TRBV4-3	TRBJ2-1	CASSRLGAGGVHEQFF	TGCGCCAGCAGCCGATTAGGAGCGGGGGGGGTCCATGAGCAGTTCTTC
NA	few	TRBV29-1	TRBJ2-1	CSAGAGGFF	TGCAGCGCGGGGGCCGGAGGGTTCTTC
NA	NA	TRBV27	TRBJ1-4	CASSRGVGRATNEKLFF	TGTGCCAGCAGCCGAGGAGTCGGGCGTGCAACTAATGAAAAACTGTTTTTT